This record looks at one T cell receptor beta chain sequence and its context. What it binds is unknown. These data belong to a study of cytomegalovirus exposure and HLA in healthy donors. In the study overall: Prior work identified around 120 million unique TCR beta sequences in some 200 million T cells. Study-wide results and limits: When presence/absence was analysed, sequencing depth was taken to be roughly uniform across donors.

This CDR3 region has 15 residues. Germline V gives CDR1 LGHNA, CDR2 YNFKEQ. Primers for the PCR totalled 60 Vbeta and 13 Jbeta. The protocol was immunoSEQ multiplex PCR, while the TCRdb copy is restricted to in-frame clones and leaves out a portion. This sample yields about 160,000 clones, of which around 76% are seen a single time; around 1.5% belongs to the top ten. This receptor was obtained from a man aged 40-50 years in good health and CMV-seronegative. Specimen: PBMCs. This rearrangement joins TRBV4-2 to TRBJ2-5, with 10 bases fitting TRBD1. The J call may be mistaken, given a closer DNA end match to TRBJ2-7. In nucleotides, the CDR3 is TGTGCCAGCAGCCAACCCGGGACAGGGGTCTACGAGCAGTACTTC. This translates into CASSQPGTGVYEQYF.